The clone carrying this T cell receptor (beta chain) has just one count. The assay was immunoSEQ multiplex PCR, and TCRdb's table has in-frame clones only and misses some. The sample includes under 250,000 clones, 80% seen only once; the top ten take 4.3%. The entry originates in a study of blood T cell repertoires in COVID-19. The sequenced sample was PBMCs or T cells enriched from blood (not recorded which). The receptor was isolated from a man aged 25 to 45 with acute COVID-19.

CDR3 in DNA: TGTGCCAGCTCACCATCGGGACAGGTAGAAGAGACCCAGTACTTC. It yields the protein CASSPSGQVEETQYF. The chain combines TRBV18 with TRBJ2-5, with 8 bases identical to TRBD1. V trimming: 2 bases; J trimming: 3 bases; junction bases outside the gene matches: 5. The germline CDR1 and CDR2 sequences are KGHSH and LQKENI. The CDR3 covers 15 residues.